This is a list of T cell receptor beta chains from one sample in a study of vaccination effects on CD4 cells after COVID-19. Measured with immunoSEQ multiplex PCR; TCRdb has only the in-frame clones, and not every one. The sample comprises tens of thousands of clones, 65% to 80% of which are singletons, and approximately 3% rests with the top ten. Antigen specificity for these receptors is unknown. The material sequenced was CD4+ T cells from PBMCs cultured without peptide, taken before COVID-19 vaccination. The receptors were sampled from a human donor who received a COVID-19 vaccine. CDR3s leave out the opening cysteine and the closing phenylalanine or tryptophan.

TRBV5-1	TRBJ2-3	ASSWGQPTDTQY
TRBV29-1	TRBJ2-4	SVAREDIQY
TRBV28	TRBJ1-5	ASSLTGRQPQH
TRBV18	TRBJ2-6	ASSPSGAGANVLT
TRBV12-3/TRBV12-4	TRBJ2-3	ASRLGDTQY
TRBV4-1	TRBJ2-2	ASSPGPGELF
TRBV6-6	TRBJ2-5	ASIMGPATVETQY
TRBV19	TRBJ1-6	ASSTTGHVISSYNSPLH
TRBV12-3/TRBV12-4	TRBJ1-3	ASTEGGNTIY
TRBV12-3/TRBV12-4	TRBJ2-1	ASSLGTYNEQF
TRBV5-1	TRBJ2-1	ASSEQGLPSYNEQF
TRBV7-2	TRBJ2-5	ASSFGLTETQY
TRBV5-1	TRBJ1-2	ASSTDRVTNYGYT
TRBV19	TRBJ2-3	ASTTRSGGSTDTQY
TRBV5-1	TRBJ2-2	ASTSRGENTGELF
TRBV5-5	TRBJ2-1	ASSLDLAPYYNEQF
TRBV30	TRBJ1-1	AWTRNLDTEAF
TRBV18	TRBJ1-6	ASSPGARNSPLH
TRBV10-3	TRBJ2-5	ATGGRGPGLQETQY
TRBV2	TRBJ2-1	ASSRDRDNNEQF
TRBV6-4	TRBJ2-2	ASTREGGLNTGELF
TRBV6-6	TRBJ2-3	ASSTQDRRTDTQY
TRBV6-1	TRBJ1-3	ASSATTASSGNTIY
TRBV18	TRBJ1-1	ASSPYVGGFMNTEAF
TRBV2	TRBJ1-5	ASSEATTGQPQH
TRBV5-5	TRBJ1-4	ASRTSTGNEKLF
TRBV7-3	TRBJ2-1	ASSLRQGAGSNEQF
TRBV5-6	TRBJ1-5	ASSTRDRAKSQPQH
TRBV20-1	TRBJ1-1	SVSEGSIAF
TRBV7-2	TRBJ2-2	ASSPRLWMNTGELF
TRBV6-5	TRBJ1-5	ASRTDRDLYQPQH
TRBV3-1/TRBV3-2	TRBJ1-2	ASSQDGQGYGYT
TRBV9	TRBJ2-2	ASSGSGGASTGELF
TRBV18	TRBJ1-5	ASSPSGRYNQPQH
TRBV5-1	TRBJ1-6	ASSLVPGVSSPLH
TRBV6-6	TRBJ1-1	ASKLNTEAF
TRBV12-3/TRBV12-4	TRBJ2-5	ASSFRGGTQY
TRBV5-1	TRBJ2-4	ASSGDRPQNIQY
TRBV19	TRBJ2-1	ASSFAGRPYNEQF
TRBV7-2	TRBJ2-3	ASSLGSPIPTDTQY
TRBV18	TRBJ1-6	ASSPLGQGKNNSPLH
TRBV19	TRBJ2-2	ASNPGQANTGELF
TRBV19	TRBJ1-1	ASSIGRGRNTEAF
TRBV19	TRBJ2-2	ASSYSGDTGELF
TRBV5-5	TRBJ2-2	ASSPLAGAITGELF
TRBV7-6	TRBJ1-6	ASSLAGIGNSPLH
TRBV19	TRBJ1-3	ASLRSAAGNTIY
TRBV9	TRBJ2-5	ASRWPPGHQETQY
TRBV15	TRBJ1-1	ATSRATGGTEAF
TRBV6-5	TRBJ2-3	ASTQGGIDTQY
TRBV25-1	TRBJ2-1	ASTQRNYNEQF